Each of the 28 T cell receptor beta chains below was sequenced from the same sample in a study of blood T cell repertoires in COVID-19 (dated by TCRdb to 2020 to 2022). Library preparation employed the immunoSEQ multiplex PCR assay. TCRdb's version of the immuneACCESS table is confined to in-frame rearrangements and falls short of the full clone set. An unresolved V gene accounts for under half of the shortfall where checked; the remainder is of unknown origin. Present in this sample are about 48,000 clones, under 90% of which were seen just once. The leading ten clones occupy under 7% of the sample. The specimen sequenced was peripheral blood. The receptors derive from a woman in her sixties with acute or convalescent COVID-19.

This chain joins TRBV23-1 and TRBJ2-3; 7 positions match TRBD1. TRBV23-1 belongs to the ORF category, with a function that is uncertain. The CDR3 has 15 amino acids. V lost 6 bases and J lost 2; bases outside the gene matches: 8. The DNA of the CDR3 is TGCGCCAGCAGCCCCGGACAGGACTTCACAGATACGCAGTATTTT. This sequence encodes CASSPGQDFTDTQYF.

This clone was detected only once. This chain uses TRBV27 with TRBJ1-3, with 7 bases identical to TRBD1. CDR1 and CDR2 (germline): MNHEY, SMNVEV (reference sequence). The CDR3 has 14 residues. Unmatched junction bases numbered 0, after V lost 4 bases and J lost 0 bases. The CDR3 loop reads CASSSGGSGNTIYF. The CDR3 region has the DNA TGTGCCAGCAGTTCAGGGGGCTCTGGAAACACCATATATTTT.

This chain uses TRBV7-3 with TRBJ2-5, with D tentatively TRBD1 (5 bases). The CDR3 totals 13 residues. V was trimmed by 4 bases and J by 2 bases, leaving 8 bases between them. Germline lookup yields CDR1 SGHTA and CDR2 FQGTGA. CDR3 residues: CASSSGHQETQYF. The CDR3 DNA reads as TGTGCCAGCAGCTCCGGACATCAAGAGACCCAGTACTTC.

The chain combines TRBV7-8 with TRBJ2-5, with TRBD2 matching 8 bases. Germline V gives CDR1 SGHVS, CDR2 FQNEAQ. The CDR3 totals 14 residues. J lost 2 bases, V lost 5 bases, and 4 bases had no gene match. For the CDR3, the DNA is TGTGCCAGCAGCCTCGGGGGGGGGCAAGAGACCCAGTACTTC. Protein: CASSLGGGQETQYF.

V usage is TRBV5-6 and J usage is TRBJ2-3; D is undetermined. V lost 1 base and J 7 bases, leaving 16 bases between the germline ends. The CDR3 spans 15 residues. The germline gives CDR1 SGHDT, CDR2 YYEEEE. The CDR3 nucleotides read TGTGCCAGCAGCTTGACCATGGCGGTCGGATATACGCAGTATTTT. This codes for CASSLTMAVGYTQYF.

The chain employs TRBV12-3 or TRBV12-4 and TRBJ2-7; D is unclear. V was cut by 2 bases and J by 7 bases, with 12 bases left in between. The CDR3 has 13 amino acids. As DNA, the CDR3 is TGTGCCAGCAGTTTACATGAGCTACAGGAGCAGTACTTC. This translates into CASSLHELQEQYF.

The chain employs TRBV6-2 or TRBV6-3 and TRBJ2-1, with 10 bases fitting TRBD2. Germline V gene sequence: CDR1 MNHEY, CDR2 SVGEGT. CDR3 length: 15 amino acids. The ends lost 3 bases at V and 8 bases at J; junction bases unmatched: 7. CDR3 residues: CASSYSSGRWDEQFF. CDR3 DNA sequence: TGTGCCAGCAGTTATTCTAGCGGGAGATGGGATGAGCAGTTCTTC.

The chain is built from TRBV30 and TRBJ2-7; a weak D match, TRBD2 (6 bases). This CDR3 is 15 amino acids long. V dropped 0 bases and J dropped 0 bases, with 12 bases sitting between them. From germline, CDR1 is GTSNPN and CDR2 SVGIG (reference sequence). CDR3 sequence (DNA): TGTGCCTGGAGTGTCCTTGGGACTTTCTCCTACGAGCAGTACTTC. Translation gives CAWSVLGTFSYEQYF.

The chain is built from TRBV30 and TRBJ1-1; the D is unclear. Looked up from germline, CDR1 is GTSNPN and CDR2 is SVGIG (reference sequence). Trimming stripped 2 bases from V and 4 bases from J, with 8 bases between. CDR3 length: 12 amino acids. CDR3 protein: CAWSPTGTEAFF. The CDR3 nucleotides read TGTGCCTGGAGTCCGACGGGCACTGAAGCTTTCTTT. Filled out from reference TRBV30 and TRBJ1-1, the complete variable domain reads SQTIHQWPATLVQPVGSPLSLECTVEGTSNPNLYWYRQAAGRGLQLLFYSVGIGQISSEVPQNLSASRPQDRQFILSSKKLLLSDSGFYLCAWSPTGTEAFFGQGTRLTVV.

This chain links TRBV15 with TRBJ1-2; TRBD1 matches at 9 bases. This CDR3 region has 14 residues. V was clipped by 1 base and J by 8 bases; unmatched bases: 5. The germline V gene encodes CDR1 LNHNV and CDR2 YYDKDF (reference sequence). For the CDR3, the DNA is TGTGCCACCAGCAGAGTTGACAGGGGGTCCGGCTACACCTTC. It is translated as CATSRVDRGSGYTF. The complete variable domain, with remaining parts taken from reference TRBV15 and TRBJ1-2, reads DAMVIQNPRYQVTQFGKPVTLSCSQTLNHNVMYWYQQKSSQAPKLLFHYYDKDFNNEADTPDNFQSRRPNTSFCFLDIRSPGLGDTAMYLCATSRVDRGSGYTFGSGTRLTVV.

The V and J genes are TRBV7-9 and TRBJ2-3; the match to TRBD2 covers 8 bases. The germline V gene has CDR1 SEHNR and CDR2 FQNEAQ (reference sequence). The junction had 2 bases not matched to a gene; V was cut back by 1 base and J by 5 bases. This CDR3 comprises 14 residues. Here the CDR3 DNA reads TGTGCCAGCAGCTTAGTAGCGGGAATAGATACGCAGTATTTT. This translates into CASSLVAGIDTQYF.

The chain links TRBV6-5 to TRBJ1-1; 7 bases match TRBD1. Trimming took 0 bases from V and 4 from J; bases not matched to a gene: 8. CDR1 MNHEY and CDR2 SVGAGI come from the germline V gene. This CDR3 contains 16 residues. As DNA, the CDR3 is TGTGCCAGCAGTTACTCAGGGACAGCCGGGGGCACTGAAGCTTTCTTT. The encoded protein is CASSYSGTAGGTEAFF.

The chain couples TRBV30 to TRBJ2-3, with 8 bases fitting TRBD2. Germline loops: CDR1 GTSNPN, CDR2 SVGIG (reference sequence). The CDR3 loop spans 13 amino acids. V gave up 2 bases and J gave up 6 bases; unmatched junction bases: 4. The CDR3 DNA follows: TGTGCCTGGAGTACAGCGGGAGCGGATACGCAGTATTTT. Encoded protein: CAWSTAGADTQYF.

The genes are TRBV6-5 and TRBJ2-2; D may be TRBD1 (6 bases). The CDR3 covers 13 residues. Trimming took 7 bases from V and 6 from J, leaving 12 bases between them. Germline V gives CDR1 MNHEY, CDR2 SVGAGI. The CDR3 coding sequence is TGTGCCAGCAACAACAGGGCAGCCGGGGAGCTGTTTTTT. Translation gives CASNNRAAGELFF.

This rearrangement joins TRBV2 to TRBJ2-1; 7 bases are a match to TRBD1. With V trimmed by 6 bases and J by 8 bases, 13 bases remained unmatched. Germline V lookup: CDR1 SNHLY, CDR2 FYNNEI. The CDR3 sequence is 15 residues long. DNA of the CDR3: TGTGCCAGCAGGGTGGACAGGAGGCAGGTCGATGAGCAGTTCTTC. Translated, it gives CASRVDRRQVDEQFF.

The chain employs TRBV12-3 or TRBV12-4 and TRBJ1-2; 9 bases map to TRBD1. V shed 3 bases, J shed 6 bases, and the junction held 2 bases outside the gene matches. The CDR3 loop spans 13 amino acids. CDR3: CASSFGQGNGYTF. The CDR3 coding sequence is TGTGCCAGCAGTTTTGGACAGGGGAATGGCTACACCTTC.

The chain links TRBV20-1 to TRBJ2-7, with 8 bases fitting TRBD2. CDR3 size: 19 residues. Germline CDR1 is DFQATT and CDR2 is SNEGSKA (reference sequence). With 3 bases clipped from V and 0 bases from J, the junction kept 19 bases outside the gene matches. The CDR3 spells CSASPLWTTSGVTSYEQYF. CDR3 sequence (DNA): TGCAGTGCTAGTCCCCTCTGGACCACTAGCGGTGTTACCTCCTACGAGCAGTACTTC.

The J gene is TRBJ2-4, the V gene TRBV7-2; TRBD2 matches 8 bases. Germline-derived CDR1 and CDR2 are SGHTA and FQGNSA. V lost 2 bases and J lost 3; bases outside the gene matches: 6. CDR3 length: 16 residues. This CDR3 is CASSLLGGRNKNIQYF. The DNA of the CDR3 is TGTGCCAGCAGCTTACTCGGCGGGAGGAACAAAAACATTCAGTACTTC.

This chain links TRBV18 with TRBJ1-6, with TRBD1 matching 10 bases. The CDR3 is 17 residues long. Per the germline V gene, CDR1 is KGHSH and CDR2 is LQKENI. V dropped 3 bases and J dropped 8; count of bases not matched to a gene: 10. CDR3 DNA: TGTGCCAGCTCACCTCCCCGGGACAGGGGAGTATATTCACCCCTCCACTTT. It yields the protein CASSPPRDRGVYSPLHF. Variable domain in full (rest from reference TRBV18 and TRBJ1-6): NAGVMQNPRHLVRRRGQEARLRCSPMKGHSHVYWYRQLPEEGLKFMVYLQKENIIDESGMPKERFSAEFPKEGPSILRIQQVVRGDSAAYFCASSPPRDRGVYSPLHFGNGTRLTVT.

The chain carries TRBV12-3 or TRBV12-4 and TRBJ2-1; D ambiguous. With 4 bases removed from V and 1 base from J, the gap between germline ends came to 5 bases. The CDR3 totals 13 residues. CDR3 bases: TGTGCCAGCAGTTCCAAATCCTACAATGAGCAGTTCTTC. This gives the protein CASSSKSYNEQFF.

The gene calls are TRBV5-1 and TRBJ2-1; 14 positions match TRBD2. Germline V gene sequence: CDR1 SGHRS, CDR2 YFSETQ. CDR3 size: 16 residues. V was pared by 0 bases and J by 7 bases, with 3 bases of the junction left unmatched. CDR3 DNA sequence: TGCGCCAGCAGCTTGGAGACTAGCGGGGGGGCAAATGAGCAGTTCTTC. This encodes CASSLETSGGANEQFF.

V and J are TRBV6-5 and TRBJ1-5; D remains ambiguous. The CDR3 length is 13 residues. V was shortened by 7 bases and J by 4 bases, with 11 bases between the two germline ends. Germline V lookup: CDR1 MNHEY, CDR2 SVGAGI. CDR3 sequence (DNA): TGTGCCAGCAACAGTCAGCCAAATCAGCCCCAGCATTTT. This translates into CASNSQPNQPQHF.

V gene TRBV4-1 combines with J gene TRBJ2-3; the D gene is possibly TRBD2 (6 bases). Per germline, CDR1 MGHRA and CDR2 YSYEKL. CDR3 length: 16 amino acids. V dropped 0 bases and J dropped 1 base, with 11 bases sitting between them. In DNA, the CDR3 is TGCGCCAGCAGCCAAGAGTGGGGAGGTGGCACAGATACGCAGTATTTT. This codes for CASSQEWGGGTDTQYF.

The V call is TRBV18, the J call TRBJ2-2; weak D call: TRBD2 (6 bases). Germline values: CDR1 KGHSH, CDR2 LQKENI. CDR3 size: 16 residues. Between the trimmed V and J ends, which lost 3 bases and 6 bases, there was a span of 17 bases. CDR3 DNA sequence: TGTGCCAGCTCACCCCGTAGCGGCACTGCGGCCGGGGAGCTGTTTTTT. Amino acid sequence: CASSPRSGTAAGELFF.

This clone has just one count. The chain is built from TRBV6-8 and TRBJ2-3, with D possibly being TRBD2 (6 bases). V was pared by 6 bases and J by 0 bases, with 19 bases between. Germline V gene lookup returns CDR1 MNHGY and CDR2 SAAAGT. This CDR3 comprises 17 residues. The DNA for the CDR3 is TGTGCCAGCAGCCCCCCCCTTGCTAGCGCTAGCACAGATACGCAGTATTTT. Amino acid sequence: CASSPPLASASTDTQYF.

V and J are TRBV5-1 and TRBJ1-5; weak D call: TRBD1 (5 bases). Trimming shortened V by 0 bases and J by 6 bases, and 7 bases separated the two germline ends. CDR1 SGHRS and CDR2 YFSETQ come from the germline V gene. There are 13 residues in the CDR3. CDR3 DNA sequence: TGCGCCAGCAGCTTGGCCGGGGGTCAGCCCCAGCATTTT. Amino acids: CASSLAGGQPQHF.

The chain has TRBV10-2 and TRBJ2-7; TRBD2 aligns across 8 bases. CDR1 and CDR2 from the germline V gene are WSHSY and SAAADI. V shed 6 bases, J shed 2 bases, and the junction held 3 bases outside the gene matches. The CDR3 is made up of 13 amino acids. CDR3 amino acids: CASRLAEPYEQYF. CDR3 DNA: TGCGCCAGCAGACTAGCGGAACCCTACGAGCAGTACTTC.

The chain couples TRBV6-5 to TRBJ1-6; TRBD1 aligns across 9 bases. Germline-derived CDR1 and CDR2 are MNHEY and SVGAGI. The CDR3 is made up of 14 amino acids. V was pared by 8 bases and J by 5 bases, with 4 bases of the junction left unmatched. CDR3 in DNA: TGTGCCAGCCGAGGACAGGGGCATAATTCACCCCTCCACTTT. This gives the protein CASRGQGHNSPLHF.